Listed here are 12 T cell receptor beta chains from one sample, sequenced in a study of shared clonotypes between healthy human individuals. Only in-frame clones appear in the TCRdb table, and some are missing; sequencing was by immunoSEQ multiplex PCR. The table has a few hundred thousand clones, roughly 70% seen once; the top ten hold around 10%. The sequenced sample was memory CD4+ T cells sorted from blood. The subset is: CD45RA-negative fraction. All receptors derive from a young man in good health.

This clone turned up a few times. This sample also contains other DNA sequences that code for the same CDR3. The CDR3, as DNA: TGTGCCAGCAGCTTAGTAGACACCGGGGAGCTGTTTTTT. Encoded protein: CASSLVDTGELFF. V is TRBV11-2 and J is TRBJ2-2; D gene ambiguous. V was clipped by 1 base and J by 3 bases, with 3 bases between them. The CDR3 length is 13 residues. The germline CDR1 and CDR2 sequences are SGHAT and FQNNGV.

This clone has only one observation. The chain couples TRBV11-2 to TRBJ1-4, with TRBD1 matching over 8 bases. The J segment lost 3 bases and the V segment lost 5 bases, leaving 5 bases of the junction unmatched. Germline-derived CDR1 and CDR2 are SGHAT and FQNNGV. The CDR3 sequence is 15 residues long. The CDR3: CASSRGQGANEKLFF. CDR3 bases: TGTGCCAGCAGCCGCGGACAGGGCGCTAATGAAAAACTGTTTTTT.

The chain has TRBV5-1 and TRBJ2-1; 9 positions match TRBD2. This CDR3 contains 14 residues. The ends lost 6 bases at V and 7 bases at J; junction bases unmatched: 8. CDR1 is SGHRS, CDR2 YFSETQ, per germline. CDR3 protein: CASKVLAGSNEQFF. The CDR3 bases are TGCGCCAGCAAGGTCCTAGCGGGAAGTAATGAGCAGTTCTTC.

V and J are TRBV9 and TRBJ1-5; 9 nucleotides match TRBD1. Germline CDR1 is SGDLS and CDR2 is YYNGEE. The V and J ends lost 10 bases and 6 bases, in that order; junction bases with no gene match: 23. The CDR3 extends over 18 amino acids. The CDR3 loop is CAFSDNVGQGFLCQPQHF. In DNA, the CDR3 is TGTGCCTTCTCAGATAACGTGGGACAGGGCTTTTTGTGTCAGCCCCAGCATTTT.

On this clone itself: The sample carries other DNA sequences with the same CDR3. The chain joins TRBV6-1 to TRBJ2-2; 8 nucleotides line up with TRBD2. Germline V gene lookup returns CDR1 MNHNS and CDR2 SASEGT. The CDR3 runs to 13 residues. The ends lost 9 bases at V and 1 base at J; junction bases unmatched: 1. In DNA, the CDR3 is TGTGCCAGTCGGGAGGGGAACACCGGGGAGCTGTTTTTT. Its translation is CASREGNTGELFF.

This chain links TRBV28 with TRBJ2-5, with 9 nucleotides matching TRBD1. Germline CDR1 reads MDHEN; CDR2 reads SYDVKM. V lost 6 bases, J lost 4 bases, and 0 bases stayed unmatched. The CDR3 loop spans 12 amino acids. In DNA form, the CDR3 reads TGTGCCAGCAGGACAGGGGGAGAGACCCAGTACTTC. Residues: CASRTGGETQYF.

In its sample, this clone was seen a few times. J is TRBJ1-3 and V is TRBV5-1; TRBD1 agrees at 7 bases. Trimming at V came to 4 bases and at J to 0 bases, leaving 7 bases not matched to a gene. Germline CDR1 is SGHRS and CDR2 is YFSETQ. The CDR3 sequence is 16 residues long. The CDR3 coding sequence is TGCGCCAGCAGCGCGGGACAGCCCAGCTCTGGAAACACCATATATTTT. Translating gives CASSAGQPSSGNTIYF.

CDR3 in amino acids: CASKPSGTSHYEQYF. CDR3 DNA sequence: TGCGCCAGCAAGCCTTCCGGGACATCCCACTACGAGCAGTACTTC. The rearrangement links TRBV5-1 to TRBJ2-7, with a weak D call TRBD1 (6 bases). V was clipped by 6 bases and J by 3 bases, with 19 bases between them. In germline, CDR1 is SGHRS, CDR2 YFSETQ. The CDR3 loop spans 15 amino acids. Drawing the rest from reference TRBV5-1 and TRBJ2-7, the complete variable domain is KAGVTQTPRYLIKTRGQQVTLSCSPISGHRSVSWYQQTPGQGLQFLFEYFSETQRNKGNFPGRFSGRQFSNSRSEMNVSTLELGDSALYLCASKPSGTSHYEQYFGPGTRLTVT.

The CDR3 coding sequence is TGTGCCAGCAGCCGCATGGTGAGGAGGTCAGCAGATACGCAGTATTTT. Its translation: CASSRMVRRSADTQYF. The V and J genes are TRBV11-1 and TRBJ2-3; tentatively, D is TRBD2 (5 bases). Germline V gives CDR1 SGHAT, CDR2 FQDESV (reference sequence). The ends were cut back, 5 bases at V and 4 bases at J, with 19 bases in the middle. The length of the CDR3 is 16 residues. The full variable domain, with the rest looked up from reference TRBV11-1 and TRBJ2-3, is EAEVAQSPRYKITEKSQAVAFWCDPISGHATLYWYRQILGQGPELLVQFQDESVVDDSQLPKDRFSAERLKGVDSTLKIQPAELGDSAMYLCASSRMVRRSADTQYFGPGTRLTVL.

This clone was recorded a few times. V and J are TRBV5-1 and TRBJ2-2; possibly TRBD1 for D (7 bases). Trimming took off 1 base at V and 8 bases at J, with 15 bases between the two ends. Per germline, CDR1 SGHRS and CDR2 YFSETQ. The CDR3 sequence is 15 residues long. The CDR3 DNA sequence: TGCGCCAGCAGCTTGCCCGCAGGGGGGACAGGGGAGCTGTTTTTT. It encodes CASSLPAGGTGELFF. The full variable domain, rest sourced from reference TRBV5-1 and TRBJ2-2, is KAGVTQTPRYLIKTRGQQVTLSCSPISGHRSVSWYQQTPGQGLQFLFEYFSETQRNKGNFPGRFSGRQFSNSRSEMNVSTLELGDSALYLCASSLPAGGTGELFFGEGSRLTVL.

This clone was seen at least ten times. This same CDR3 is encoded by further DNA sequences in the sample. The chain carries TRBV6-1 and TRBJ1-3; D unresolved. V was shortened by 5 bases and J by 4 bases, with 3 bases between the two germline ends. This CDR3 comprises 11 residues. Germline V gene sequence: CDR1 MNHNS, CDR2 SASEGT. In DNA form, the CDR3 reads TGTGCCAGCAGTCTGGGAAACACCATATATTTT. The encoded protein is CASSLGNTIYF.

The V gene is TRBV19, the J gene TRBJ1-3; 7 nucleotides agree with TRBD1. Unmatched junction bases numbered 5, after V lost 7 bases and J lost 2 bases. The CDR3 is 14 residues long. CDR1 and CDR2 (germline): LNHDA, SQIVND (reference sequence). This chain's CDR3 is CASKTGEAGNTIYF. The DNA of the CDR3 is TGTGCCAGTAAAACAGGGGAAGCTGGAAACACCATATATTTT.